Listed below are T cell receptor beta chains from one sample, sequenced in a study of blood T cell repertoires in COVID-19. Method: immunoSEQ multiplex PCR; TCRdb's copy keeps in-frame clones and lacks some. The sample contains around 120,000 clones, over 65% of which appear only once. The specimen sequenced was peripheral blood. These receptors came from a human donor with acute or convalescent COVID-19. The donor label of this sample is uncertain. The CDR3 runs from the conserved cysteine through the conserved F or W. D genes are given only for firm matches. Some rows mark clone size as missing; the rest say once, few, many or name a class of expanded clone.

V gene	D gene	J gene	clone size	CDR3 DNA	CDR3 protein
TRBV27	.	TRBJ1-1	.	TGTGCCAGCAGCCAGGAACAGGGAGAAGCTTTCTTT	CASSQEQGEAFF
TRBV18	.	TRBJ1-3	.	TGTGCCAGCTCACTACAGGGCTCTGGAAACACCATATATTTT	CASSLQGSGNTIYF
TRBV18	.	TRBJ2-5	.	TGTGCCAGCTCACCAGGCTTTCAAGAGACCCAGTACTTC	CASSPGFQETQYF
TRBV10-2	.	TRBJ2-1	.	TGCGCCAGCACTGGACAGTTATACAATGAGCAGTTCTTC	CASTGQLYNEQFF
TRBV5-1	.	TRBJ2-3	.	TGCGCCAGCAGCTACCGGTCAGGACACACAGATACGCAGTATTTT	CASSYRSGHTDTQYF
TRBV7-8	TRBD2	TRBJ2-1	.	TGCACATCGGGGCTTCCGCGGGGGGGCGGCTATGAGCAGTTCTTC	CTSGLPRGGGYEQFF
TRBV18	.	TRBJ1-2	.	TGTGCCAGCTCACCTTATACAGCGACAGACTATGGCTACACCTTC	CASSPYTATDYGYTF
TRBV2	.	TRBJ2-7	medium-sized	TGTGCCAGCAGTGACGTGGAGTCCTACGAGCAGTACTTC	CASSDVESYEQYF
TRBV2	TRBD2	TRBJ2-1	.	TGTGCCAGCAGTGAGCTTCTAGCGGGGAACTACAATGAGCAGTTCTTC	CASSELLAGNYNEQFF
TRBV28	TRBD1	TRBJ1-2	few	TGTGCCAGCTCCCGACAGGGCGAGGGCGGCTACACCTTC	CASSRQGEGGYTF
TRBV18	TRBD1	TRBJ1-2	once	TGTGCCAGCTCACCTAGCGGACAGGGGGATGGCTACACCTTC	CASSPSGQGDGYTF
TRBV4-1	.	TRBJ1-3	.	TGCGCCAGCAGCCAAGTGGCGCGGGCCGACTCTGGAAACACCATATATTTT	CASSQVARADSGNTIYF
TRBV7-9	TRBD2	TRBJ2-1	.	TGTGCCAGCAGACCCCTAGCGGGCTCCTACAATGAGCAGTTCTTC	CASRPLAGSYNEQFF
TRBV5-5	.	TRBJ1-3	.	TGTGCCAGCAGCTTTAATTCTGGAAACACCATATATTTT	CASSFNSGNTIYF
TRBV7-2	TRBD1	TRBJ1-5	.	TGTGCCAGCAGCTTTTCATCAGGGGGCCATCAGCCCCAGCATTTT	CASSFSSGGHQPQHF
TRBV28	TRBD1	TRBJ1-5	.	TGTGCCAGCAGTGGACAGGGGCTATATTATAGCAATCAGCCCCAGCATTTT	CASSGQGLYYSNQPQHF
TRBV7-8	.	TRBJ2-1	.	TGTGCCAGCAGCTTACAGGGGAATGAGCAGTTCTTC	CASSLQGNEQFF
TRBV6-5	.	TRBJ1-5	.	TGTGCCAGCTCGGAGGACAGAATTGGCACCTTGCCCCAGCATTTT	CASSEDRIGTLPQHF
TRBV21-1	.	TRBJ2-7	.	TGTGCCAGCAGCCCCTCCCGGGACACCATCAGCGAGCAGTACTTC	CASSPSRDTISEQYF